This is a list of T cell receptor beta chains from one sample in a study of cytomegalovirus exposure and HLA in healthy donors. Data came from immunoSEQ multiplex PCR; TCRdb stores just in-frame clones and leaves some out. The sample holds 150,000 to 180,000 clones; 70% to 90% are singletons and the top ten take 20% to 25%. The sample consisted of PBMCs. The receptors stem from a man aged 18 to 30 in good health and CMV-seropositive. The CDR3 runs from the conserved cysteine through the conserved F or W.

j_call v_call cdr3_aa
TRBJ2-1 TRBV19 CASSILAGPGVNEQFF
TRBJ2-1 TRBV11-3 CASSSPGQRGAHNEQFF
TRBJ2-3 TRBV11-3 CASSLGGFGTDTQYF
TRBJ2-2 TRBV9 CASSVSGGATYGELFF
TRBJ2-1 TRBV6-5 CASSYSGGSYNEQFF
TRBJ1-4 TRBV4-3 CASSQSPGQLSEKLFF
TRBJ2-7 TRBV6-6 CASSTAGALYEQYF
TRBJ1-2 TRBV19 CASSDPNTGGYGYTF
TRBJ1-4 TRBV28 CASSLTGQGEKLFF
TRBJ2-3 TRBV29-1 CSVGLAGERTDTQYF
TRBJ2-7 TRBV4-2 CASSQAAIDGTYEQYF
TRBJ2-7 TRBV9 CASSPISGASYEQYF
TRBJ2-3 TRBV9 CASSLSGGGPRDTQYF
TRBJ2-6 TRBV5-1 CASSWAGASSGANVLTF
TRBJ1-4 TRBV7-9 CASSSDRVGNEKLFF
TRBJ1-1 TRBV27 CASRLYRGNTEAFF